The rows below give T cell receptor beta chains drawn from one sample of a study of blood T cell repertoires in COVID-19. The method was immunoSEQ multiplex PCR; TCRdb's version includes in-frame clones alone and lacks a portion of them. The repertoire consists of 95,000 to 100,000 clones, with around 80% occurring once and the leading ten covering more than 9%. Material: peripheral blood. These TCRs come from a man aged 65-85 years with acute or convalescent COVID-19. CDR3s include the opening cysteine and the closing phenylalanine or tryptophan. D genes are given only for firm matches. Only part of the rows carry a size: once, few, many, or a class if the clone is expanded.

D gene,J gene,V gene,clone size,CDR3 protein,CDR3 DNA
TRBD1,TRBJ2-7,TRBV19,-,CASSVTGTGREQYF,TGTGCCAGTAGTGTAACCGGGACAGGGCGCGAGCAGTACTTC
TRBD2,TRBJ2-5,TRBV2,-,CASRQLATQETQYF,TGTGCCAGCAGGCAACTAGCGACTCAAGAGACCCAGTACTTC
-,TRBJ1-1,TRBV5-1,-,CASRSGTMNTEAFF,TGCGCCAGCAGGAGTGGGACTATGAACACTGAAGCTTTCTTT
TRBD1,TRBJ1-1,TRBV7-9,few,CASSLDRGTEAFF,TGTGCCAGCAGCCTGGACAGGGGAACTGAAGCTTTCTTT
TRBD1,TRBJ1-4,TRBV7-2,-,CASSSTGSNEKLFF,TGTGCCAGCAGCTCGACAGGGTCAAATGAAAAACTGTTTTTT
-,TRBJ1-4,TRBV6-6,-,CASSYNRDEKLFF,TGTGCCAGCAGTTACAACCGGGATGAAAAACTGTTTTTT
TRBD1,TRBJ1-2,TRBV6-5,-,CASRLTTGAGYGYTF,TGTGCCAGCAGGCTGACGACAGGGGCTGGATATGGCTACACCTTC
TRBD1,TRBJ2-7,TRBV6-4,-,CASSEGQGSHEQYF,TGTGCCAGCAGTGAAGGACAGGGATCCCACGAGCAGTACTTC
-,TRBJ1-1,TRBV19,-,CASSIGYAPRDTEAFF,TGTGCCAGTAGTATTGGGTATGCCCCTCGGGACACTGAAGCTTTCTTT
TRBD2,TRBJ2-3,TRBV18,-,CASSSTLASATDTQYF,TGTGCCAGCTCATCAACACTAGCGTCTGCCACAGATACGCAGTATTTT
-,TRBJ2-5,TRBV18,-,CASSPNWLRGGGETQYF,TGTGCCAGCTCACCAAATTGGCTAAGAGGGGGTGGAGAGACCCAGTACTTC
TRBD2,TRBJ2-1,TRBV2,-,CASKTSAYNEQFF,TGTGCCAGCAAGACTAGCGCCTACAATGAGCAGTTCTTC
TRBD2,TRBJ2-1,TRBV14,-,CASSSGLAASWEQFF,TGTGCCAGCAGCTCGGGACTAGCGGCCTCTTGGGAGCAGTTCTTC
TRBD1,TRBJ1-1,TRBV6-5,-,CASSPGQGSRTEAFF,TGTGCCAGCAGTCCGGGACAGGGATCCCGCACTGAAGCTTTCTTT
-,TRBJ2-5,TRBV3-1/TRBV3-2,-,CASSQAGETQYF,TGTGCCAGCAGCCAAGCGGGAGAGACCCAGTACTTC
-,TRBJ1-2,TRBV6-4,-,CASSEHRANYGYTF,TGTGCCAGCAGTGAACACAGGGCTAACTATGGCTACACCTTC
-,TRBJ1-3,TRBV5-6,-,CASSYRESSGNTIYF,TGTGCCAGCAGCTACAGGGAGTCTTCTGGAAACACCATATATTTT
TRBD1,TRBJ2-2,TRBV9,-,CASSATGADTGELFF,TGTGCCAGCAGCGCGACAGGGGCGGACACCGGGGAGCTGTTTTTT
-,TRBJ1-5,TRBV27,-,CASSPVAGLNQPQHF,TGTGCCAGCAGCCCAGTAGCAGGGCTCAATCAGCCCCAGCATTTT
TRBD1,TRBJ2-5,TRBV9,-,CASSPGQGATETQYF,TGTGCCAGCAGCCCCGGACAGGGGGCCACGGAGACCCAGTACTTC
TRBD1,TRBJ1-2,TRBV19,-,CASSARDRLYGYTF,TGTGCCAGTAGTGCCCGGGACAGACTCTATGGCTACACCTTC
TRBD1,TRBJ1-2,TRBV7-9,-,CASSRPGTANYGYTF,TGTGCCAGCAGCAGACCCGGGACAGCTAACTATGGCTACACCTTC
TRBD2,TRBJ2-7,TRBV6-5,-,CASSYSFSGLSYEQYF,TGTGCCAGCAGTTACTCGTTTTCGGGACTAAGCTACGAGCAGTACTTC
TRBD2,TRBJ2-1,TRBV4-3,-,CASSRVTSGAGYNEQFF,TGCGCCAGCAGCCGCGTCACTAGCGGAGCGGGGTACAATGAGCAGTTCTTC
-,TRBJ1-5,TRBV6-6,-,CASTPQVNQPQHF,TGTGCCAGCACCCCACAGGTAAATCAGCCCCAGCATTTT
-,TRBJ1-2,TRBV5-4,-,CASSLNRVYGYTF,TGTGCCAGCAGCTTGAACAGGGTCTATGGCTACACCTTC
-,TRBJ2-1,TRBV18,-,CASSPLTRNNEQFF,TGTGCCAGCTCACCATTGACTAGAAACAATGAGCAGTTCTTC
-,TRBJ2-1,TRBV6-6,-,CASSGGGSYNEQFF,TGTGCCAGCAGTGGCGGGGGCTCGTACAATGAGCAGTTCTTC
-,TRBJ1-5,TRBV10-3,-,CAIRWDTNQPQHF,TGTGCCATCAGGTGGGACACCAATCAGCCCCAGCATTTT
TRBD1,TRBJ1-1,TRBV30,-,CAWSRAGGTGATLTAFF,TGTGCCTGGAGTCGCGCGGGGGGTACAGGGGCGACTTTGACAGCTTTCTTT
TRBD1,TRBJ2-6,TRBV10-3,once,CAISPPGQGTAGANVLTF,TGTGCCATCAGTCCGCCGGGACAGGGTACCGCTGGGGCCAACGTCCTGACTTTC
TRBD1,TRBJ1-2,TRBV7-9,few,CASSGMDRSYGYTF,TGTGCCAGCAGCGGTATGGACAGGAGCTATGGCTACACCTTC
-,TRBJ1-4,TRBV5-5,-,CASSPAGVGDEKLFF,TGTGCCAGCAGCCCGGCAGGGGTTGGGGATGAAAAACTGTTTTTT
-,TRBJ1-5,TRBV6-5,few,CATARQRNQPQHF,TGTGCCACCGCCCGACAGCGCAATCAGCCCCAGCATTTT
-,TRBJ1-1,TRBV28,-,CASSLEGRVEAFF,TGTGCCAGCAGTTTAGAAGGGAGGGTTGAAGCTTTCTTT
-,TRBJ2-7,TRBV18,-,CASSSTGNPYEQYF,TGTGCCAGCTCATCGACAGGAAATCCCTACGAGCAGTACTTC
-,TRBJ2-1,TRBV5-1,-,CASSGGSSYNEQFF,TGCGCCAGCAGCGGGGGGAGCTCCTACAATGAGCAGTTCTTC
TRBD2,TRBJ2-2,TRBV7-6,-,CASSRSGGPIGELFF,TGTGCCAGCAGCCGTAGCGGGGGGCCGATTGGGGAGCTGTTTTTT
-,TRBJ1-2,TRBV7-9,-,CASSLYMTGALNYGYTF,TGTGCCAGCAGCCTCTATATGACAGGAGCATTGAACTATGGCTACACCTTC
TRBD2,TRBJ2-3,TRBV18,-,CASSAIGTSEKDTQYF,TGTGCCAGCTCAGCAATCGGGACTAGCGAGAAAGATACGCAGTATTTT
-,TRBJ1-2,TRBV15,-,CATSRVGQTLYGYTF,TGTGCCACCAGCAGAGTCGGACAGACCCTCTATGGCTACACCTTC
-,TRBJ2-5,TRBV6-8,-,CASSPHQETQYF,TGTGCCAGCAGCCCCCATCAGGAGACCCAGTACTTC
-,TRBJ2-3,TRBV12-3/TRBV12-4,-,CASSFGSADTQYF,TGTGCCAGCAGTTTTGGTAGTGCAGATACGCAGTATTTT
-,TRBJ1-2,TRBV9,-,CASSVDGGGYGYTF,TGTGCCAGCAGCGTAGATGGGGGCGGCTATGGCTACACCTTC
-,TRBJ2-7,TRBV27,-,CASSRRQALTPSYEQYF,TGTGCCAGCAGTAGAAGACAGGCCCTGACACCATCCTACGAGCAGTACTTC
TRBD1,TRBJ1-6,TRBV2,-,CASSEWTGVSPLHF,TGTGCCAGCAGTGAATGGACAGGGGTGTCACCCCTCCACTTT